Listed here are 8 T cell receptor beta chains from one sample, sequenced in a study of graft-versus-host responses after intestinal transplantation. TCRdb's table, derived via immunoSEQ multiplex PCR, lists solely in-frame clones and lacks some. The sample contains some 96,000 clones, 80% to 95% of which appear only once. The sample was PBMCs, taken about 450 days after intestinal transplant. The source of these receptors is a human patient who received an intestinal transplant, so some T cells may come from the graft donor.

The rearrangement uses TRBV5-1 and TRBJ1-4; 11 bases fit TRBD1. The V gene's germline CDR1 is SGHRS and CDR2 YFSETQ. V lost 2 bases, J lost 3 bases, and 3 bases stayed unmatched. The CDR3 has 16 amino acids. The CDR3 loop is CASSFGTGGPNEKLFF. CDR3 bases: TGCGCCAGCAGCTTTGGGACAGGGGGACCTAATGAAAAACTGTTTTTT.

This clone is a singleton in its sample. This chain links TRBV19 with TRBJ2-5; D is unresolved. Germline V gene data show CDR1 as LNHDA and CDR2 as SQIVND (reference sequence). Trimming took off 0 bases at V and 5 bases at J, with 10 bases between the two ends. This CDR3 contains 14 residues. The CDR3 nucleotides are TGTGCCAGTAGTATAGATGCATCTGGGGAGACCCAGTACTTC. The encoded protein is CASSIDASGETQYF. The full variable domain, rest sourced from reference TRBV19 and TRBJ2-5, is DGGITQSPKYLFRKEGQNVTLSCEQNLNHDAMYWYRQDPGQGLRLIYYSQIVNDFQKGDIAEGYSVSREKKESFPLTVTSAQKNPTAFYLCASSIDASGETQYFGPGTRLLVL.

This clone was seen a handful of times. The J gene is TRBJ2-7, the V gene TRBV7-9, with D perhaps TRBD2 (5 bases). Germline V gives CDR1 SEHNR, CDR2 FQNEAQ (reference sequence). Trimming removed 3 bases from V and 3 bases from J, with 9 bases in between. The CDR3 length is 13 residues. CDR3 nucleotide sequence: TGTGCCAGCAGCTTTACGGGGAACTACGAGCAGTACTTC. Protein sequence: CASSFTGNYEQYF.

The chain has TRBV5-3 and TRBJ1-4; the D gene is possibly TRBD1 (5 bases). TRBV5-3 is labeled an ORF, and its function is uncertain. This CDR3 is built from 20 residues. V was shortened by 6 bases and J by 4 bases, with 31 bases between the two germline ends. The DNA of the CDR3 is TGTGCCAGAAACCCTTCCCGCCACCCGATCATGGGACTTCTTAATGAAAAACTGTTTTTT. Translating it yields CARNPSRHPIMGLLNEKLFF.

Of note for this clone: Other DNA sequences in the same sample also yield this CDR3. This chain connects TRBV19 to TRBJ1-6, with 8 bases matching TRBD1. CDR1 and CDR2 (germline): LNHDA, SQIVND (reference sequence). J was trimmed by 9 bases and V by 6 bases; bases with no gene match: 4. The CDR3 spans 13 residues. The chain's CDR3 is CASSRDRGSPLHF. DNA for the CDR3: TGTGCCAGTAGCAGAGACAGGGGTTCACCCCTCCACTTT.

This rearrangement joins TRBV2 to TRBJ1-4; 11 nucleotides line up with TRBD1. There are 15 residues in the CDR3. Germline CDR1 and CDR2: SNHLY and FYNNEI. The V and J ends lost 8 bases and 3 bases, in that order; junction bases with no gene match: 5. CDR3 loop: CASRRDRGANEKLFF. The CDR3 nucleotides are TGTGCCAGCCGCCGGGACAGGGGGGCTAATGAAAAACTGTTTTTT.

The genes are TRBV9 and TRBJ2-7, with 7 positions matching TRBD1. CDR3 length equals 15 residues. V dropped 4 bases and J dropped 2; count of bases not matched to a gene: 9. Germline assignment: CDR1 SGDLS and CDR2 YYNGEE. The chain's CDR3 is CASSPRRQGPYEQYF. The CDR3 DNA reads TGTGCCAGCAGCCCCCGACGACAGGGCCCCTACGAGCAGTACTTC.

The J gene is TRBJ2-1, the V gene TRBV6-5; no clear D. V was pared by 0 bases and J by 6 bases, with 9 bases between. Per the germline V gene, CDR1 is MNHEY and CDR2 is SVGAGI. This CDR3 comprises 14 residues. The CDR3 region is CASSYSPSVNEQFF. For the CDR3, the DNA is TGTGCCAGCAGTTACTCTCCGTCGGTCAATGAGCAGTTCTTC.